The 32 T cell receptor beta chains given below trace back to one sample, sequenced in a study of blood T cell repertoires in COVID-19 (dated by TCRdb to about 2020). Library method: the immunoSEQ multiplex PCR assay. The clones in this table, taken by TCRdb from immuneACCESS, are in-frame only. Not every clone is retained; where verified, under half of the shortfall comes from an unresolved V gene, and the cause of the rest is unknown. The sample has a few hundred thousand clones on record, roughly 83% of them singletons. Jointly, the top ten make up about 4.5% of the sample. Material for sequencing was peripheral blood. These receptors came from a man aged 60-69 years who had recovered from COVID-19.

This clone was seen once. V and J are TRBV7-5 and TRBJ2-2; the table's D call, TRBD1, has no DNA check behind it. TRBV7-5 is annotated as a pseudogene. This CDR3 is 18 amino acids long. The CDR3 bases are TGTGCCAGAAGCTGCCTCTCAGGACAGAACGAGGACACCGGGGAGCTGTTTTTT. Amino acid sequence: CARSCLSGQNEDTGELFF.

V gene TRBV19 combines with J gene TRBJ2-6, with D possibly matching TRBD1 (5 bases). The CDR3 loop spans 15 amino acids. Germline V CDR1 and CDR2: LNHDA, SQIVND (reference sequence). V lost 7 bases to trimming and J lost 8 bases, with 18 bases between them. This chain's CDR3 is CASKGLGQPPNVLTF. DNA of the CDR3: TGTGCCAGTAAGGGGTTAGGGCAGCCACCCAACGTCCTGACTTTC.

This chain links TRBV7-8 with TRBJ1-1; unclear D gene. CDR1 and CDR2 from the germline V gene are SGHVS and FQNEAQ. The CDR3 contains 14 residues. Between the trimmed V and J ends, which lost 1 base and 2 bases, there was a span of 8 bases. The CDR3 is CASSLGNSNTEAFF. The CDR3 region has the DNA TGTGCCAGCAGCTTAGGAAACAGCAACACTGAAGCTTTCTTT.

This clone was seen a handful of times. The V gene is TRBV12-3 or TRBV12-4, the J gene TRBJ2-5; TRBD1 might be the D (6 bases). CDR3 length equals 13 residues. V gave up 6 bases and J gave up 6 bases, with 14 bases separating them. The CDR3 DNA follows: TGTGCCAGCAGAAGCCAGGGGATTAAGACCCAGTACTTC. Its translation: CASRSQGIKTQYF.

The chain combines TRBV7-8 with TRBJ1-3; D ambiguous. Germline V gene sequence: CDR1 SGHVS, CDR2 FQNEAQ. The length of the CDR3 is 17 residues. The ends were cut back, 3 bases at V and 0 bases at J, with 15 bases in the middle. The CDR3 region has the DNA TGTGCCAGCAGCTTCACGTCCCCAACGAGCTCTGGAAACACCATATATTTT. Its translation: CASSFTSPTSSGNTIYF. The full variable domain, with the rest looked up from reference TRBV7-8 and TRBJ1-3, is GAGVSQSPRYKVAKRGQDVALRCDPISGHVSLFWYQQALGQGPEFLTYFQNEAQLDKSGLPSDRFFAERPEGSVSTLKIQRTQQEDSAVYLCASSFTSPTSSGNTIYFGEGSWLTVV.

The chain carries TRBV7-8 and TRBJ1-5, with a weak D call TRBD1 (5 bases). V lost 4 bases to trimming and J lost 0 bases, with 13 bases between them. CDR3 length: 16 residues. Germline lookup yields CDR1 SGHVS and CDR2 FQNEAQ. The DNA of the CDR3 is TGTGCCAGCAGCTCGGGTGCGGGGGGTAGCAATCAGCCCCAGCATTTT. Protein: CASSSGAGGSNQPQHF. The full variable domain, rest sourced from reference TRBV7-8 and TRBJ1-5, is GAGVSQSPRYKVAKRGQDVALRCDPISGHVSLFWYQQALGQGPEFLTYFQNEAQLDKSGLPSDRFFAERPEGSVSTLKIQRTQQEDSAVYLCASSSGAGGSNQPQHFGDGTRLSIL.

The chain has TRBV5-8 and TRBJ1-1, with D tentatively TRBD1 (5 bases). With 6 bases removed from V and 1 base from J, the gap between germline ends came to 13 bases. There are 14 residues in the CDR3. The germline CDR1 and CDR2 sequences are SGHTS and YDEGEE. The chain's CDR3 is CASNGGGTNTEAFF. As DNA, the CDR3 is TGTGCCAGCAACGGCGGGGGTACGAACACTGAAGCTTTCTTT.

In the case of this clone: Other nucleotide sequences in the sample specify the same CDR3. This chain links TRBV5-6 with TRBJ1-3; D ambiguous. Trimming left V 1 base short and J 1 base short, with 6 bases between. Germline-derived CDR1 and CDR2 are SGHDT and YYEEEE. The CDR3 runs 14 residues. In DNA, the CDR3 is TGTGCCAGCAGCTTGAGAGGGTCTGGAAACACCATATATTTT. Its translation: CASSLRGSGNTIYF.

The chain combines TRBV10-3 with TRBJ2-7, with 7 bases lining up with TRBD2. The germline V gene has CDR1 ENHRY and CDR2 SYGVKD. The CDR3 contains 14 residues. V lost 5 bases, J lost 5 bases, and 9 bases stayed unmatched. The CDR3 region is CAISFGPSGNEQYF. The CDR3 DNA reads TGTGCCATCAGTTTCGGGCCTAGCGGAAACGAGCAGTACTTC.

In DNA, the CDR3 is TGCGCCAGCAGCGCCCCGGGACAGGGTTCCTACGAGCAGTACTTC. This translates into CASSAPGQGSYEQYF. V and J are TRBV5-1 and TRBJ2-7; TRBD1 matches 9 bases. The V segment lost 4 bases and the J segment 1 base; nucleotides outside the gene matches: 6. The CDR3 spans 15 residues. The germline CDR1 and CDR2 sequences are SGHRS and YFSETQ.

The rearrangement uses TRBV18 and TRBJ2-6; 8 nucleotides line up with TRBD1. The V and J ends lost 3 bases and 4 bases, in that order; junction bases with no gene match: 5. Germline V gene sequence: CDR1 KGHSH, CDR2 LQKENI. The CDR3 is 16 amino acids. The CDR3 nucleotides read TGTGCCAGCTCACCGACCAGGGGGCGGGGGGCCAACGTCCTGACTTTC. It yields the protein CASSPTRGRGANVLTF.

The chain couples TRBV19 to TRBJ2-3; maybe TRBD2 (7 bases). CDR1 and CDR2 from the germline V gene are LNHDA and SQIVND (reference sequence). The CDR3 loop spans 14 amino acids. V gave up 4 bases and J gave up 2 bases, with 10 bases separating them. As DNA, the CDR3 is TGTGCCAGTAGTAGCGGGGGCCTCACAGATACGCAGTATTTT. Translation: CASSSGGLTDTQYF.

This clone was observed a few times. The chain carries TRBV7-2 and TRBJ1-6, with D possibly being TRBD1 (6 bases). Germline assignment: CDR1 SGHTA and CDR2 FQGNSA. The CDR3 length is 16 residues. Trimming stripped 5 bases from V and 4 bases from J, with 15 bases between. The DNA of the CDR3 is TGTGCCAGCAGCCCCAGGGACATCATATATAATTCACCCCTCCACTTT. Encoded protein: CASSPRDIIYNSPLHF.

This rearrangement joins TRBV28 to TRBJ2-6; possibly TRBD2 for D (6 bases). Germline V gives CDR1 MDHEN, CDR2 SYDVKM. The CDR3 loop spans 17 amino acids. V lost 3 bases and J lost 1, with 13 bases in between. CDR3 nucleotides: TGTGCCAGCAGTTTGCGGGACGGAGTTTCTGGGGCCAACGTCCTGACTTTC. It yields the protein CASSLRDGVSGANVLTF.

This clone was picked up one time. This chain connects TRBV19 to TRBJ2-5; 7 bases match TRBD1. The CDR3 sequence is 16 residues long. The V gene's germline CDR1 is LNHDA and CDR2 SQIVND (reference sequence). Trimming cost V 6 bases and J 1 base; bases outside gene matches: 11. The CDR3 is CASSLHRGVVQETQYF. The CDR3 nucleotides are TGTGCCAGTAGCCTACACAGGGGAGTAGTCCAAGAGACCCAGTACTTC. Full variable domain (missing parts from reference TRBV19 and TRBJ2-5): DGGITQSPKYLFRKEGQNVTLSCEQNLNHDAMYWYRQDPGQGLRLIYYSQIVNDFQKGDIAEGYSVSREKKESFPLTVTSAQKNPTAFYLCASSLHRGVVQETQYFGPGTRLLVL.

The J gene is TRBJ2-6, the V gene TRBV25-1; possible D gene TRBD1, 6 bases. The CDR3 sequence is 16 residues long. V lost 7 bases, J lost 1 base, and 14 bases lay in between. CDR1 and CDR2 (germline): MGHDK, SYGVNS. The CDR3 reads CASMQGLGSGANVLTF. The CDR3 coding sequence is TGTGCCAGCATGCAGGGGCTAGGGTCTGGGGCCAACGTCCTGACTTTC.

The genes are TRBV19 and TRBJ1-6, with D maybe TRBD1 (5 bases). Germline V gene data show CDR1 as LNHDA and CDR2 as SQIVND (reference sequence). This CDR3 contains 14 residues. The V end lost 5 bases, the J end lost 10 bases, and 15 bases lay between the germline ends. In nucleotides, the CDR3 is TGTGCCAGTAGTCACAGACAGCGCGAGTCACCCCTCCACTTT. Translating it yields CASSHRQRESPLHF.

The chain couples TRBV12-3 or TRBV12-4 to TRBJ1-1, with a possible D match to TRBD1 (6 bases). The CDR3 length is 12 residues. The CDR3 DNA sequence: TGTGCTCTAATCAGGGGACACACTGAAGCTTTCTTT. This translates into CALIRGHTEAFF.

The chain links TRBV5-4 to TRBJ2-7; 7 positions match TRBD2. The V and J ends lost 6 bases and 3 bases, in that order; junction bases with no gene match: 3. CDR1 is SGHNT, CDR2 YYREEE, per germline (reference sequence). The CDR3 covers 12 residues. This chain's CDR3 is CASTGGSYEQYF. CDR3 nucleotide sequence: TGTGCCAGCACTGGCGGGAGCTACGAGCAGTACTTC.

The chain employs TRBV30 and TRBJ2-5, with unresolved D. Germline loops: CDR1 GTSNPN, CDR2 SVGIG (reference sequence). This CDR3 is 12 amino acids long. V shed 0 bases and J shed 7 bases, with 9 bases lying between them. CDR3 amino acids: CAWSVGTGTQYF. The CDR3 DNA reads TGTGCCTGGAGTGTGGGTACGGGGACCCAGTACTTC.

The chain employs TRBV20-1 and TRBJ2-1; TRBD1 matches 7 bases. CDR3 size: 11 residues. The V gene's germline CDR1 is DFQATT and CDR2 SNEGSKA (reference sequence). V was pared by 6 bases and J by 10 bases, with 6 bases of the junction left unmatched. CDR3: CSAVGQLEQFF. CDR3 coding DNA: TGCAGTGCGGTGGGACAGTTAGAGCAGTTCTTC.

This rearrangement joins TRBV5-1 to TRBJ2-7; 7 bases are a match to TRBD1. CDR1 is SGHRS and CDR2 is YFSETQ in the germline V gene. The CDR3 extends over 15 amino acids. The junction had 8 bases not matched to a gene; V was cut back by 2 bases and J by 3 bases. The CDR3 nucleotides are TGCGCCAGCAGCTTTTTCGCTGGGACAGACTACGAGCAGTACTTC. It yields the protein CASSFFAGTDYEQYF.

This clone was seen more than once but under ten times. The chain recombines TRBV18 with TRBJ1-5, with 8 bases that match TRBD1. Per the germline V gene, CDR1 is KGHSH and CDR2 is LQKENI. Unmatched junction bases numbered 4, after V lost 4 bases and J lost 2 bases. The CDR3 has 15 amino acids. The CDR3 reads CASSLGQGGNQPQHF. The CDR3 coding sequence is TGTGCCAGCTCACTCGGACAGGGCGGCAATCAGCCCCAGCATTTT.

The rearrangement uses TRBV6-1 and TRBJ1-5; D is uncertain. Germline V gives CDR1 MNHNS, CDR2 SASEGT. The CDR3 has 14 residues. V was pared by 3 bases and J by 4 bases, with 10 bases between. CDR3 sequence: CASSDTRMNQPQHF. CDR3 nucleotide sequence: TGTGCCAGCAGTGACACCAGGATGAATCAGCCCCAGCATTTT.

The table lists this clone with a count of one. The rearrangement uses TRBV5-4 and TRBJ1-4; TRBD1 aligns across 10 bases. V lost 3 bases, J lost 8 bases, and 4 bases stayed unmatched. Germline CDR1 reads SGHNT; CDR2 reads YYREEE (reference sequence). This CDR3 has 14 residues. The CDR3 loop reads CASSSGQGKEKLFF. The CDR3 bases are TGTGCCAGCAGCTCGGGACAGGGGAAAGAAAAACTGTTTTTT. The full variable domain, its missing parts supplied by reference TRBV5-4 and TRBJ1-4, is ETGVTQSPTHLIKTRGQQVTLRCSSQSGHNTVSWYQQALGQGPQFIFQYYREEENGRGNFPPRFSGLQFPNYSSELNVNALELDDSALYLCASSSGQGKEKLFFGSGTQLSVL.

This chain's CDR3 is CASKFTIRDSYNEQFF. CDR3 in DNA: TGCGCCAGCAAGTTCACGATCCGGGATTCCTACAATGAGCAGTTCTTC. The chain joins TRBV4-1 to TRBJ2-1; possible D gene TRBD2, 5 bases. Germline CDR1 MGHRA, CDR2 YSYEKL. The V end lost 7 bases, the J end lost 1 base, and 17 bases lay between the germline ends. The CDR3 has 16 residues.

This chain's CDR3 is CASSKAGGSSYNEQFF. The CDR3 region has the DNA TGTGCCAGCTCAAAAGCGGGAGGGAGCTCCTACAATGAGCAGTTCTTC. This chain links TRBV18 with TRBJ2-1, with 10 bases identical to TRBD2. CDR3 length: 16 amino acids. Germline V gives CDR1 KGHSH, CDR2 LQKENI. Losses at the gene ends were 5 bases for V and 0 bases for J; bases not matched to a gene: 4.

This clone was found once. The chain has TRBV7-2 and TRBJ2-1; D might be TRBD2 (6 bases). Germline V gene data show CDR1 as SGHTA and CDR2 as FQGNSA. CDR3 size: 14 residues. V was cut by 8 bases and J by 4 bases, with 15 bases left in between. For the CDR3, the DNA is TGTGCCAGCGTGTCCGGGAGTTGGTACAATGAGCAGTTCTTC. It is translated as CASVSGSWYNEQFF.

The J gene is TRBJ2-3, the V gene TRBV5-4, with 8 bases aligning to TRBD2. Trimming took 4 bases from V and 12 from J; bases not matched to a gene: 13. The CDR3 extends over 14 amino acids. Germline-derived CDR1 and CDR2 are SGHNT and YYREEE (reference sequence). CDR3 region: CASSLRETGTSQYF. The CDR3 DNA is TGTGCCAGCAGCCTGCGAGAGACCGGGACTAGTCAGTATTTT.

The chain combines TRBV5-4 with TRBJ2-3; D is unclear. The CDR3 consists of 14 residues. Germline V gene sequence: CDR1 SGHNT, CDR2 YYREEE (reference sequence). Trimming took 2 bases from V and 4 from J, leaving 11 bases between them. The CDR3 is CASSLGGLADTQYF. The CDR3 bases are TGTGCCAGCAGCTTAGGCGGCTTGGCAGATACGCAGTATTTT. Based on the CDR3 plus reference TRBV5-4 and TRBJ2-3, the full variable domain is ETGVTQSPTHLIKTRGQQVTLRCSSQSGHNTVSWYQQALGQGPQFIFQYYREEENGRGNFPPRFSGLQFPNYSSELNVNALELDDSALYLCASSLGGLADTQYFGPGTRLTVL.

In its sample, this clone was seen once. The chain combines TRBV7-8 with TRBJ1-1; D is possibly TRBD1 (6 bases). V gave up 5 bases and J gave up 7 bases, with 11 bases separating them. The CDR3 loop spans 12 amino acids. In germline, CDR1 is SGHVS, CDR2 FQNEAQ. The CDR3 DNA reads TGTGCCAGCAGCCACGGACAGTATGAAGCTTTCTTT. This encodes CASSHGQYEAFF. The full variable domain, completed using reference TRBV7-8 and TRBJ1-1, is GAGVSQSPRYKVAKRGQDVALRCDPISGHVSLFWYQQALGQGPEFLTYFQNEAQLDKSGLPSDRFFAERPEGSVSTLKIQRTQQEDSAVYLCASSHGQYEAFFGQGTRLTVV.

CDR3 residues: CASSLLAGSSYEQYF. The CDR3 bases are TGTGCCAGCAGCTTGTTAGCGGGGAGCTCCTACGAGCAGTACTTC. This sequence joins TRBV7-3 and TRBJ2-7, with 8 positions matching TRBD2. The V segment lost 3 bases and the J segment 0 bases; nucleotides outside the gene matches: 4. From germline, CDR1 is SGHTA and CDR2 FQGTGA. CDR3 length: 15 residues.